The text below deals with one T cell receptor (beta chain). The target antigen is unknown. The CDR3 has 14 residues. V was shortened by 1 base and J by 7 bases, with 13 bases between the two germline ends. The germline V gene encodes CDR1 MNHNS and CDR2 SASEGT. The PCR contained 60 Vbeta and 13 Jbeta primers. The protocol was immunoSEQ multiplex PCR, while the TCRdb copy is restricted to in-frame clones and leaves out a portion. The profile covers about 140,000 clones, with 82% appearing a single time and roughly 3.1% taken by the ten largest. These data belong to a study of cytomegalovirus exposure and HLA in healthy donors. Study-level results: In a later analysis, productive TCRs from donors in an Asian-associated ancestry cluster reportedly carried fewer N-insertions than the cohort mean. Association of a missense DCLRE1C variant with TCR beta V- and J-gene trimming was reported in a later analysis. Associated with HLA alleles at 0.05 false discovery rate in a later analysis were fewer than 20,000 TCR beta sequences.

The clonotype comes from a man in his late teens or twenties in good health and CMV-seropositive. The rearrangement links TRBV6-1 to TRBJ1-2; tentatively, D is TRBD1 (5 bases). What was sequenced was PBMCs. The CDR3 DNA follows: TGTGCCAGCAGTGAAGGGGTCAGGGCTAGTGGCTACACCTTC. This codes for CASSEGVRASGYTF.